The source of this T cell receptor (beta chain) is a study of blood T cell repertoires in COVID-19. In the study overall: From the United States, Italy and Spain came samples of acute and convalescent COVID-19. Sources were T cells, B-cell-depleted T cells, or PBMCs; the material itself was cDNA or gDNA.

Original analysis: Quantification of nucleated cells was approximated via reference gene primer amplification. Sequencing used immunoSEQ multiplex PCR; TCRdb keeps in-frame clones, though not all of them. The V and J calls and clone size come from that table; D and trimming were worked out from the DNA. The sample consists of 180,000 or so clones, 70% to 90% of them appearing once. J lost 6 bases, V lost 6 bases, and 3 bases had no gene match. Germline V gives CDR1 MDHEN, CDR2 SYDVKM. The CDR3 length is 12 residues. Material for sequencing was peripheral blood. The source is a woman aged 25 to 39 with acute or convalescent COVID-19. The chain uses TRBV28 and TRBJ2-3, with TRBD1 matching 7 bases. The CDR3 DNA is TGTGCCAGCAGCGCGACAGGGGATACGCAGTATTTT. This translates into CASSATGDTQYF.